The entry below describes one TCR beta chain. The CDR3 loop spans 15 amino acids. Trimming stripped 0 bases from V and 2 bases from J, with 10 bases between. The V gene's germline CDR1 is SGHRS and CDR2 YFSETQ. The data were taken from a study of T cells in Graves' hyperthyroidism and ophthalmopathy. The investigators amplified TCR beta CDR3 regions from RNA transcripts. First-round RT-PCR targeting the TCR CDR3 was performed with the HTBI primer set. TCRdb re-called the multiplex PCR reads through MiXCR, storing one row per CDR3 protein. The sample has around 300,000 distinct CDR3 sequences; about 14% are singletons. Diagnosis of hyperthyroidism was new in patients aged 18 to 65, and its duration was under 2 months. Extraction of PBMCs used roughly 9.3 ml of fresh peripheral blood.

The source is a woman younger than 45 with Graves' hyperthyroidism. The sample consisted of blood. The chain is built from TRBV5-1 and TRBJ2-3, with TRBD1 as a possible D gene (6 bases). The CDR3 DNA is TGCGCCAGCAGCTTGGCCGGGACAATCACAGATACGCAGTATTTT. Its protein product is CASSLAGTITDTQYF.